This T cell receptor beta chain appears in the sequencing data of a study of human thymus T cells. Study results and caveats: Unrelated individuals had highly overlapping thymic repertoires, as reported in related research.

Corrective heart surgery yielded resections, and these provided the thymus tissue. Samples came from healthy Finnish infants during open corrective cardiac surgery. Assay used: immunoSEQ multiplex PCR; TCRdb lists only in-frame clones, some missing. The table lists about 78,000 clones, just over 95% of them singletons. Comments on this clone: What it binds is not known.

Sequencing was carried out using thymus tissue. The sequence derives from a boy in the first two years of life with a congenital heart defect but otherwise immunologically healthy.

The CDR3 DNA sequence: TGTGCCAGCAGCTTCCACCGAGTAACAGGGAGAGCCTCCTACGAGCAGTACTTC. Encoded protein: CASSFHRVTGRASYEQYF. V and J are TRBV11-2 and TRBJ2-7; TRBD1 is a possible D gene (6 bases). The V end was cut by 3 bases, the J end by 0 bases, with 21 bases between. There are 18 residues in the CDR3. Germline V gene data show CDR1 as SGHAT and CDR2 as FQNNGV.